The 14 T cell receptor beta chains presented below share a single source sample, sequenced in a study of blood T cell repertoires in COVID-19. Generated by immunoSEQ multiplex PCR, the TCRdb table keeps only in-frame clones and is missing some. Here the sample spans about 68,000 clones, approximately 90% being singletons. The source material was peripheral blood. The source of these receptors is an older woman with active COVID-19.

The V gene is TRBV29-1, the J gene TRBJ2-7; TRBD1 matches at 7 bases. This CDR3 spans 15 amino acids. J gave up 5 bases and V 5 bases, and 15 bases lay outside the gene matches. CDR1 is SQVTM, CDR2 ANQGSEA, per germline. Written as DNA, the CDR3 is TGCAGCGTTCCCGGGACAGCCTTAGGTGGCCACGAGCAGTACTTC. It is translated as CSVPGTALGGHEQYF.

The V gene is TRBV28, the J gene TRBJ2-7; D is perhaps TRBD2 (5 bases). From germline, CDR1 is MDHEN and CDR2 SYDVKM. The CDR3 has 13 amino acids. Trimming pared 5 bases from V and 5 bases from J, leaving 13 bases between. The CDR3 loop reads CASSPHAGHEQYF. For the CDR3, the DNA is TGTGCCAGCAGTCCCCATGCGGGCCACGAGCAGTACTTC.

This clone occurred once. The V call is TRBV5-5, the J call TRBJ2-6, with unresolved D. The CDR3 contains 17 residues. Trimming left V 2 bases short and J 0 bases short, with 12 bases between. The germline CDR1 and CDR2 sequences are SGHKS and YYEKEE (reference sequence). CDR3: CASSLIQRSSGANVLTF. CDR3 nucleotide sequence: TGTGCCAGCAGCTTAATACAACGGAGCTCTGGGGCCAACGTCCTGACTTTC.

CDR3 bases: TGTGCCAGTAGTATAAAAGGGACATACGATTCTAGCACAGATACGCAGTATTTT. Residues: CASSIKGTYDSSTDTQYF. V is TRBV19 and J is TRBJ2-3; D is possibly TRBD1 (6 bases). The length of the CDR3 is 18 residues. CDR1 and CDR2 from the germline V gene are LNHDA and SQIVND (reference sequence). The ends were cut back, 2 bases at V and 0 bases at J, with 18 bases in the middle.

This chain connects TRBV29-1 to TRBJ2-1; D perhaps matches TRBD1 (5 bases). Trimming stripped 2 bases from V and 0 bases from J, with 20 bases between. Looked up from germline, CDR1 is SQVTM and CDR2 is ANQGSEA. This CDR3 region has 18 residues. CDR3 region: CSVESRVPDSLSYNEQFF. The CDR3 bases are TGCAGCGTTGAAAGTAGAGTGCCCGACAGCCTCTCCTACAATGAGCAGTTCTTC.

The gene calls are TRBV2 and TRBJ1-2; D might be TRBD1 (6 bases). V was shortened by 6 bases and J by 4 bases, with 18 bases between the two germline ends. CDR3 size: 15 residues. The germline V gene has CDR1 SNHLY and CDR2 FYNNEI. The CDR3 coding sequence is TGTGCCAGCAGGGCTTCTCAGGGAGGGGGCTATGGCTACACCTTC. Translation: CASRASQGGGYGYTF.

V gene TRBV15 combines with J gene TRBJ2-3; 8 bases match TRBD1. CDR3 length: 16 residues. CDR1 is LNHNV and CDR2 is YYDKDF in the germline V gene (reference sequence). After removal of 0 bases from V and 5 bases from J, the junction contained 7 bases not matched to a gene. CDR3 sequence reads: CATSRDEGTGGDTQYF. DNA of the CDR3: TGTGCCACCAGCAGAGATGAAGGAACAGGGGGAGATACGCAGTATTTT.

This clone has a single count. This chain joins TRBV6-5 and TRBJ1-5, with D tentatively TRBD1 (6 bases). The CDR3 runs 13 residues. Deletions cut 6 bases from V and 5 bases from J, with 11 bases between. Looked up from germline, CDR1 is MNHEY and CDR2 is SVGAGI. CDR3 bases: TGTGCCAGCAGAGGACAGTCTTATCAGCCCCAGCATTTT. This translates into CASRGQSYQPQHF.

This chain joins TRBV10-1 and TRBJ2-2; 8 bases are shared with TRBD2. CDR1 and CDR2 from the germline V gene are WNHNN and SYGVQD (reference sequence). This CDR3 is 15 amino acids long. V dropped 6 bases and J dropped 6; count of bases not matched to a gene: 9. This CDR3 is CASSILAAGAGELFF. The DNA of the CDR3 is TGCGCCAGCAGCATACTAGCGGCGGGGGCCGGGGAGCTGTTTTTT.

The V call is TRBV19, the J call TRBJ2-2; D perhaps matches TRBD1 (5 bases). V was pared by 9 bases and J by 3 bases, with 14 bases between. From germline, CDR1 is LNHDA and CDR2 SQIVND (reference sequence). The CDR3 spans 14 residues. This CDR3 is CASGSGRDTGELFF. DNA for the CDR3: TGTGCCAGCGGATCAGGGCGTGACACCGGGGAGCTGTTTTTT. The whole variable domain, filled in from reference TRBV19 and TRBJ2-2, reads DGGITQSPKYLFRKEGQNVTLSCEQNLNHDAMYWYRQDPGQGLRLIYYSQIVNDFQKGDIAEGYSVSREKKESFPLTVTSAQKNPTAFYLCASGSGRDTGELFFGEGSRLTVL.

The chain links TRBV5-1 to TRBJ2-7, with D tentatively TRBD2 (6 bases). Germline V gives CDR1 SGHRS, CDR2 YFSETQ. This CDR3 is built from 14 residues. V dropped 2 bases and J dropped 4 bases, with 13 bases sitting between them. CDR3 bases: TGCGCCAGCAGCTTCTCTCCTGGAGGGTACGAGCAGTACTTC. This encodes CASSFSPGGYEQYF.

The CDR3 nucleotides are TGTGCCAGCAGCTTAGCGGTACTAGCGGGAGTGGGGGTAGATAACGAGCAGTACTTC. Translation: CASSLAVLAGVGVDNEQYF. The chain carries TRBV7-8 and TRBJ2-7; 11 bases are shared with TRBD2. The trim removed 0 bases at V and 5 bases at J, leaving 15 bases unmatched. CDR3 size: 19 residues. Germline V CDR1 and CDR2: SGHVS, FQNEAQ. The complete variable domain, with remaining parts taken from reference TRBV7-8 and TRBJ2-7, reads GAGVSQSPRYKVAKRGQDVALRCDPISGHVSLFWYQQALGQGPEFLTYFQNEAQLDKSGLPSDRFFAERPEGSVSTLKIQRTQQEDSAVYLCASSLAVLAGVGVDNEQYFGPGTRLTVT.

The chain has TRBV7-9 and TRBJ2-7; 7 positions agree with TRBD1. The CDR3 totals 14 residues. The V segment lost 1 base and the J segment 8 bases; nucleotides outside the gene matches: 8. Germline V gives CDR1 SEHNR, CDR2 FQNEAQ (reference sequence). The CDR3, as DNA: TGTGCCAGCAGCTTAGAGGGGACAGACAGTAAGCAGTACTTC. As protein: CASSLEGTDSKQYF.

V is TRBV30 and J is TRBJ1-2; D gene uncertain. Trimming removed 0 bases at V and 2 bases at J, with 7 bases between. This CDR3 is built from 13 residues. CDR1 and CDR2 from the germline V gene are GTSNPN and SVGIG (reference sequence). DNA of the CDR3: TGTGCCTGGAGTGTTACAGAGAACTATGGCTACACCTTC. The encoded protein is CAWSVTENYGYTF.